Sequencing of this T cell receptor (beta chain) was carried out in a study of blood T cell repertoires in COVID-19. Study-level information: Samples taken during acute and convalescent COVID-19 were collected in the United States, Italy and Spain.

In the authors' methods: Researchers report that nucleated cell counts were estimated from reference gene primer amplification. Using immunoSEQ multiplex PCR, the repertoire was profiled, and TCRdb retains in-frame clones only, with some absent. V and J calls and clone size are those listed in that table; D and trimming were worked out from the DNA. The sample holds roughly 140,000 clones, approximately 81% seen once. The CDR3 totals 15 residues. Germline loops: CDR1 SEHNR, CDR2 FQNEAQ (reference sequence). The junction had 5 bases not matched to a gene; V was cut back by 3 bases and J by 1 base. The chain carries TRBV7-9 and TRBJ1-1; 7 bases agree with TRBD1. The clonotype comes from a human donor in a cohort sampled during active COVID-19. The sequenced sample consisted of peripheral blood. The CDR3 loop is CASSLTGKENTEAFF. In nucleotides, the CDR3 is TGTGCCAGCAGCTTGACAGGGAAGGAGAACACTGAAGCTTTCTTT.